The rows below give T cell receptor beta chains drawn from one sample of a study of T cell repertoires in ileal Crohn's disease. Clones were sequenced by immunoSEQ multiplex PCR, and TCRdb holds only the in-frame ones, with some missing. Of 9,500 to 13,000 clones listed, about 76% are singletons. Sequencing used ileal tissue. The receptors derive from an adult with Crohn's disease. Both conserved end residues are part of each CDR3. Fields, in order: V gene, J gene, CDR3 protein.

>TRBV19|TRBJ1-1
CASSRGGGDRGTEAFF
>TRBV7-9|TRBJ1-2
CASSLGTGGYAGYTF
>TRBV19|TRBJ1-2
CASSPERLLPNNGYTF
>TRBV5-6|TRBJ1-5
CASSLGDRMNQPQHF
>TRBV19|TRBJ1-1
CASRVWLQGVDEAFF
>TRBV5-6|TRBJ1-4
CASSHLTVGVSTNEKLFF
>TRBV19|TRBJ2-7
CASHPSGGSYEQYF
>TRBV10-3|TRBJ2-3
CAIRGDRAIDTQYF
>TRBV6-5|TRBJ2-2
CASTRGGLNTGELFF
>TRBV11-2|TRBJ1-2
CASSPGGGNYGYTF
>TRBV7-9|TRBJ1-2
CASSFLTDRNYGYTF
>TRBV5-1|TRBJ1-3
CASSLGSFSGNTIYF
>TRBV6-6|TRBJ2-7
CASLGGVPYEQYF
>TRBV30|TRBJ1-1
CAFRQGFEAFF
>TRBV6-4|TRBJ1-2
CASSDSTGSDYGYTF
>TRBV7-8|TRBJ1-6
CASSLGSVNSPLHF
>TRBV4-2|TRBJ2-2
CASSQDPSGGANTGELFF
>TRBV5-5|TRBJ1-2
CASSTRVDYGYTF
>TRBV7-9|TRBJ1-4
CASSQRRGSNEKLFF
>TRBV18|TRBJ2-7
CASSPRPDEQYF
>TRBV7-2|TRBJ2-5
CASSLDGARGETQYF
>TRBV27|TRBJ2-1
CASSHGLYNEQFF
>TRBV2|TRBJ1-1
CASSVGLNTEAFF
>TRBV5-4|TRBJ1-4
CASSTETGRKEKLFF
>TRBV11-3|TRBJ1-1
CASSLRKGASEAFF
>TRBV10-3|TRBJ1-5
CAISDTRQGIQPQHF
>TRBV6-1|TRBJ2-2
CASTRWRAGELFF
>TRBV19|TRBJ1-5
CASSTVQGAGNQPQHF
>TRBV5-1|TRBJ2-2
CASSWPEGARNTGELFF
>TRBV27|TRBJ2-6
CASTYTGTGVPGANVLTF
>TRBV10-3|TRBJ1-6
CAIRGQGSSYNSPLHF
>TRBV11-3|TRBJ2-1
CASSFAETSGGYNEQFF
>TRBV4-2|TRBJ1-5
CASSQEAVSPNQPQHF
>TRBV11-3|TRBJ1-6
CASSPPGTDYNSPLHF
>TRBV6-5|TRBJ2-1
CASSSAGTSGGEQFF
>TRBV11-3|TRBJ2-5
CASSDGLAGGPGTGKETQYF
>TRBV9|TRBJ2-2
CASSPRTTTNTGELFF
>TRBV7-2|TRBJ1-1
CASSFGTRGRAFF
>TRBV28|TRBJ1-4
CASRGPGRGKLFF
>TRBV5-1|TRBJ1-2
CASSSGQNNYGYTF
>TRBV28|TRBJ2-3
CASRLQGAQMDTQYF
>TRBV7-6|TRBJ1-4
CASSLHPLSRNEKLFF
>TRBV11-2|TRBJ2-7
CASALAGVSTYEQYF
>TRBV7-9|TRBJ1-6
CASSPPGQGYSPLHF
>TRBV2|TRBJ1-5
CASRGLVQPQHF
>TRBV28|TRBJ2-7
CASRGAGAREQYF
>TRBV18|TRBJ1-2
CASSPRSSASGYTF
>TRBV6-1|TRBJ2-7
CASSESGGTYEQYF
>TRBV7-9|TRBJ1-6
CASSNFGQASSYNSPLHF
>TRBV18|TRBJ1-4
CASSLEGGRNEKLFF
>TRBV7-7|TRBJ2-5
CASSSMGSALMTQYF